The 20 T cell receptor beta chains in this list originate from one sample, sequenced in a study of memory CD4+ T cells and cytomegalovirus serostatus. Libraries were prepared by immunoSEQ multiplex PCR; TCRdb keeps only in-frame clonotypes and omits some of them. This repertoire shows around 53,000 clones, about 86% found once; its top ten account for 2%. The sort gate was single viable CD3+CD4+CD8-CD45RO+ cells for memory CD4+ T cells. The sequencing input was memory CD4+ T cells from blood. Receptor source: an adult in good health and CMV-seropositive.

The rearrangement uses TRBV4-3 and TRBJ2-3; D remains unclear. The CDR3 is 14 residues long. V was cut by 1 base and J by 2 bases, with 7 bases left in between. Germline CDR1 is LGHNA and CDR2 is YSLEER. The CDR3 reads CASSQALLTDTQYF. The CDR3 DNA reads as TGCGCCAGCAGCCAAGCCCTGCTCACAGATACGCAGTATTTT.

The chain joins TRBV7-2 to TRBJ2-7; 9 bases line up with TRBD2. The CDR3 is 12 amino acids. The germline gives CDR1 SGHTA, CDR2 FQGNSA. Losses at the gene ends were 5 bases for V and 7 bases for J; bases not matched to a gene: 3. In nucleotides, the CDR3 is TGTGCCAGCAGCCAACTAGCGGGTGAGCAGTACTTC. This gives the protein CASSQLAGEQYF.

The genes are TRBV7-2 and TRBJ2-7; 10 nucleotides align to TRBD1. V dropped 5 bases and J dropped 4; count of bases not matched to a gene: 5. The germline CDR1 and CDR2 sequences are SGHTA and FQGNSA. The CDR3 is made up of 14 amino acids. The CDR3 here is CASSPRDRGYEQYF. The CDR3 bases are TGTGCCAGCAGCCCCCGGGACAGGGGTTACGAGCAGTACTTC.

The V gene is TRBV29-1, the J gene TRBJ1-5, with TRBD1 matching 7 bases. The ends lost 4 bases at V and 7 bases at J; junction bases unmatched: 7. The CDR3 covers 13 residues. CDR1 SQVTM and CDR2 ANQGSEA come from the germline V gene. The CDR3 loop reads CSVGEGARQPQHF. In DNA form, the CDR3 reads TGCAGCGTTGGTGAGGGGGCGAGACAGCCCCAGCATTTT.

The chain employs TRBV2 and TRBJ2-7, with D unresolved. Per the germline V gene, CDR1 is SNHLY and CDR2 is FYNNEI. Trimming took 6 bases from V and 4 from J, leaving 10 bases between them. The CDR3 totals 12 residues. This CDR3 reads CASRALPYEQYF. CDR3 DNA sequence: TGTGCCAGCAGGGCCCTCCCATACGAGCAGTACTTC.

V usage is TRBV6-1 and J usage is TRBJ1-6, with 7 bases that match TRBD1. The CDR3 extends over 14 amino acids. CDR1 and CDR2 from the germline V gene are MNHNS and SASEGT. V lost 8 bases to trimming and J lost 6 bases; unmatched junction nucleotides: 7. CDR3: CASLAGQVNSPLHF. As DNA, the CDR3 is TGTGCCAGCTTAGCCGGACAGGTTAATTCACCCCTCCACTTT.

The chain combines TRBV28 with TRBJ2-7; no reliable D call. Germline V gene sequence: CDR1 MDHEN, CDR2 SYDVKM. Trimming took off 6 bases at V and 12 bases at J, with 24 bases between the two ends. This CDR3 region has 14 residues. DNA of the CDR3: TGTGCCAGCAGCACCCCCACTGGGGTGGGCGGTCGGTACTTC. Translating it yields CASSTPTGVGGRYF. Variable domain in full (rest from reference TRBV28 and TRBJ2-7): DVKVTQSSRYLVKRTGEKVFLECVQDMDHENMFWYRQDPGLGLRLIYFSYDVKMKEKGDIPEGYSVSREKKERFSLILESASTNQTSMYLCASSTPTGVGGRYFGPGTRLTVT.

The chain employs TRBV2 and TRBJ2-6; 10 nucleotides match TRBD1. Germline values: CDR1 SNHLY, CDR2 FYNNEI. This CDR3 is 17 amino acids long. J was trimmed by 0 bases and V by 6 bases; bases with no gene match: 5. Here the CDR3 DNA reads TGTGCCAGCAGAGGTGGGACAGGGGTCTCTGGGGCCAACGTCCTGACTTTC. Protein: CASRGGTGVSGANVLTF.

The chain links TRBV2 to TRBJ2-1; 9 nucleotides line up with TRBD2. The germline gives CDR1 SNHLY, CDR2 FYNNEI. V shed 9 bases and J 5 bases; nucleotides not matched to a gene: 14. The CDR3 totals 16 residues. Here the CDR3 reads CASRRDSGRGNNEQFF. CDR3 bases: TGTGCCAGTCGACGGGATAGCGGGAGAGGGAACAATGAGCAGTTCTTC.

This chain joins TRBV5-6 and TRBJ1-5, with 8 nucleotides matching TRBD1. Trimming at V came to 4 bases and at J to 6 bases, leaving 9 bases not matched to a gene. CDR3 size: 15 residues. CDR1 SGHDT and CDR2 YYEEEE come from the germline V gene. The CDR3 sequence: CASSTGGTGLQPQHF. In nucleotides, the CDR3 is TGTGCCAGCAGCACCGGGGGGACAGGACTTCAGCCCCAGCATTTT.

The table lists this clone with a few counts. V is TRBV6-6 and J is TRBJ1-2; no definite D call. The germline V gene encodes CDR1 MNHNY and CDR2 SVGAGI (reference sequence). The CDR3 covers 13 residues. V gave up 5 bases and J gave up 4 bases, with 11 bases separating them. The CDR3 DNA follows: TGTGCCAGCAGTCTAGGGAGGGCCTATGGCTACACCTTC. Its protein is CASSLGRAYGYTF.

The sample holds one count of this clone. This chain links TRBV29-1 with TRBJ2-2; D is perhaps TRBD1 (6 bases). Germline values: CDR1 SQVTM, CDR2 ANQGSEA. Trimming pared 5 bases from V and 0 bases from J, leaving 13 bases between. The CDR3 is made up of 15 amino acids. As DNA, the CDR3 is TGCAGCGTTTCAGGGGTTTCTACGAACACCGGGGAGCTGTTTTTT. The encoded protein is CSVSGVSTNTGELFF.

This chain connects TRBV6-6 to TRBJ2-2; D gene uncertain. V dropped 8 bases and J dropped 4 bases, with 11 bases sitting between them. Looked up from germline, CDR1 is MNHNY and CDR2 is SVGAGI (reference sequence). The CDR3 is 13 residues long. CDR3 loop: CASCPGPTGELFF. The CDR3 nucleotides are TGTGCCAGCTGCCCAGGACCCACCGGGGAGCTGTTTTTT.

This clone was recorded once. The same CDR3 is also encoded by other DNA sequences in this sample. V gene TRBV28 combines with J gene TRBJ2-7; TRBD1 might be the D (6 bases). Trimming cost V 4 bases and J 2 bases, with 9 bases left between them. Germline-derived CDR1 and CDR2 are MDHEN and SYDVKM. The CDR3 sequence is 13 residues long. CDR3 in amino acids: CASSSGQTYEQYF. CDR3 in DNA: TGTGCCAGCAGTTCGGGACAAACCTACGAGCAGTACTTC.

This rearrangement joins TRBV7-3 to TRBJ2-1; D unclear. CDR1 and CDR2 (germline): SGHTA, FQGTGA. The CDR3 extends over 17 amino acids. The V end lost 1 base, the J end lost 0 bases, and 13 bases lay between the germline ends. The CDR3 sequence is CASSLNGWDSSYNEQFF. The CDR3 DNA follows: TGTGCCAGCAGCTTAAATGGGTGGGATAGCTCCTACAATGAGCAGTTCTTC.

This chain joins TRBV6-1 and TRBJ2-2; D not resolved. V gave up 2 bases and J gave up 6 bases, with 13 bases separating them. Germline CDR1 MNHNS, CDR2 SASEGT. There are 15 residues in the CDR3. CDR3 loop: CASSEIGRLPGELFF. CDR3 nucleotide sequence: TGTGCCAGCAGTGAAATAGGTCGCCTTCCCGGGGAGCTGTTTTTT.

The chain carries TRBV18 and TRBJ1-1; D may be TRBD1 (5 bases). Germline CDR1 and CDR2: KGHSH and LQKENI. V was cut by 6 bases and J by 1 base, with 9 bases left in between. The CDR3 extends over 13 amino acids. CDR3 DNA: TGTGCCAGCTCCGGGGACGGGAACACTGAAGCTTTCTTT. This codes for CASSGDGNTEAFF.

The chain couples TRBV19 to TRBJ1-5; D call uncertain. CDR1 and CDR2 (germline): LNHDA, SQIVND (reference sequence). This CDR3 is 16 amino acids long. The V end was cut by 5 bases, the J end by 0 bases, with 14 bases between. The CDR3 region is CASSAQARYSNQPQHF. The DNA of the CDR3 is TGTGCCAGTAGTGCCCAGGCCCGTTATAGCAATCAGCCCCAGCATTTT.

This sequence joins TRBV7-2 and TRBJ2-1; 10 bases agree with TRBD1. Germline CDR1 is SGHTA and CDR2 is FQGNSA. V was clipped by 1 base and J by 7 bases; unmatched bases: 4. This CDR3 has 15 residues. CDR3 protein: CASSLGGQGSNEQFF. CDR3 bases: TGTGCCAGCAGCTTAGGGGGACAGGGGTCTAATGAGCAGTTCTTC.

This chain uses TRBV19 with TRBJ1-1; 10 bases agree with TRBD1. Germline CDR1 reads LNHDA; CDR2 reads SQIVND (reference sequence). The CDR3 extends over 17 amino acids. The J segment lost 3 bases and the V segment lost 2 bases, leaving 9 bases of the junction unmatched. CDR3 amino acids: CASSIRQGANKDTEAFF. The CDR3, as DNA: TGTGCCAGTAGTATAAGACAGGGGGCAAACAAAGACACTGAAGCTTTCTTT.